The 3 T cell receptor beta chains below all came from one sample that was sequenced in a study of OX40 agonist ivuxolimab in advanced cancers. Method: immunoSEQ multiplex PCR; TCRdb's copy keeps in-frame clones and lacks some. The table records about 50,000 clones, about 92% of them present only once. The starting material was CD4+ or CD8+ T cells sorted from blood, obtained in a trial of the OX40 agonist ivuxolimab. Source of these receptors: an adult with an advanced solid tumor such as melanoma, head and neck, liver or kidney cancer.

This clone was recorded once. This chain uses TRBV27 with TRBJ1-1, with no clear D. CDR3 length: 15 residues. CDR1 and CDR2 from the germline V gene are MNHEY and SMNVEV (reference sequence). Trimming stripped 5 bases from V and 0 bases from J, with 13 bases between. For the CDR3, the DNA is TGTGCCAGCAGTCCCGTTTCTGATCTGAACACTGAAGCTTTCTTT. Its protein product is CASSPVSDLNTEAFF.

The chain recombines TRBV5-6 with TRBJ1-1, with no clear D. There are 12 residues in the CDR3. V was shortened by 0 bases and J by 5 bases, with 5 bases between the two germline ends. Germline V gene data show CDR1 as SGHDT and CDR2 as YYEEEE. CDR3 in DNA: TGTGCCAGCAGCTTGGTCGGGACTGAAGCTTTCTTT. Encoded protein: CASSLVGTEAFF. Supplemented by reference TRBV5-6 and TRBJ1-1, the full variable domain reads DAGVTQSPTHLIKTRGQQVTLRCSPKSGHDTVSWYQQALGQGPQFIFQYYEEEERQRGNFPDRFSGHQFPNYSSELNVNALLLGDSALYLCASSLVGTEAFFGQGTRLTVV.

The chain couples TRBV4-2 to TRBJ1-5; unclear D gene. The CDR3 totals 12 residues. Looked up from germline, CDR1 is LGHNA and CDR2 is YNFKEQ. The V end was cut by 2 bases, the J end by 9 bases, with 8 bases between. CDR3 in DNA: TGTGCCAGCAGCCAACCGCAAGGGCCCCAGCATTTT. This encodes CASSQPQGPQHF.